Presented here are 22 T cell receptor beta chains from one specimen sequenced in a study of blood T cell repertoires in COVID-19. Measured with immunoSEQ multiplex PCR; TCRdb has only the in-frame clones, and not every one. The profile shows around 100,000 clones, 82% of them singletons. The sample was peripheral blood. All receptors derive from a man aged 60 to 69 with acute or convalescent COVID-19.

This chain connects TRBV5-1 to TRBJ2-3; D is unresolved. The germline V gene has CDR1 SGHRS and CDR2 YFSETQ. The CDR3 covers 13 residues. V was cut by 0 bases and J by 4 bases, with 6 bases left in between. This CDR3 reads CASSLGGPDTQYF. In nucleotides, the CDR3 is TGCGCCAGCAGCTTGGGAGGTCCAGATACGCAGTATTTT.

As to this clone: The sample holds other DNA sequences that translate to the same CDR3. The rearrangement joins TRBV7-2 to TRBJ1-6, with 12 bases identical to TRBD1. This CDR3 region has 15 residues. Germline-derived CDR1 and CDR2 are SGHTA and FQGNSA. Trimming at V came to 3 bases and at J to 7 bases, leaving 1 base not matched to a gene. The CDR3: CASSFGTGGNSPLHF. For the CDR3, the DNA is TGTGCCAGCAGCTTTGGGACAGGGGGCAATTCACCCCTCCACTTT.

The rearrangement links TRBV19 to TRBJ2-7, with D possibly matching TRBD2 (5 bases). The CDR3 loop spans 15 amino acids. Trimming took 2 bases from V and 4 from J, leaving 15 bases between them. Per the germline V gene, CDR1 is LNHDA and CDR2 is SQIVND (reference sequence). CDR3 sequence reads: CASSIKERRGYEQYF. The CDR3 DNA sequence: TGTGCCAGTAGTATAAAAGAGCGACGAGGGTACGAGCAGTACTTC.

The V call is TRBV5-6, the J call TRBJ1-2; 9 nucleotides line up with TRBD1. CDR1 and CDR2 (germline): SGHDT, YYEEEE. The CDR3 is made up of 13 amino acids. V shed 2 bases, J shed 7 bases, and the junction held 3 bases outside the gene matches. The CDR3 loop is CASSLQGASGYTF. The CDR3 region has the DNA TGTGCCAGCAGCTTACAGGGGGCAAGTGGCTACACCTTC.

V and J are TRBV5-1 and TRBJ2-2, with a weak D call TRBD2 (5 bases). There are 13 residues in the CDR3. Trimming took off 0 bases at V and 6 bases at J, with 6 bases between the two ends. The germline gives CDR1 SGHRS, CDR2 YFSETQ. This chain's CDR3 is CASSLGGSGELFF. CDR3 coding DNA: TGCGCCAGCAGCTTGGGAGGGTCCGGGGAGCTGTTTTTT.

This clone has only a few counts. The chain combines TRBV4-2 with TRBJ1-5; D gene uncertain. CDR3 length equals 15 residues. V was shortened by 0 bases and J by 1 base, with 7 bases between the two germline ends. Looked up from germline, CDR1 is LGHNA and CDR2 is YNFKEQ. The CDR3, as DNA: TGTGCCAGCAGCCAAGATGAGGCGAGCAATCAGCCCCAGCATTTT. Protein product: CASSQDEASNQPQHF.

The chain has TRBV7-9 and TRBJ1-1, with D unresolved. This CDR3 spans 15 amino acids. The V end lost 7 bases, the J end lost 2 bases, and 17 bases lay between the germline ends. CDR1 is SEHNR and CDR2 is FQNEAQ in the germline V gene (reference sequence). CDR3 coding DNA: TGTGCCAGCACCTATCTTTCTACAGTTAACACTGAAGCTTTCTTT. Translating gives CASTYLSTVNTEAFF.

The rearrangement joins TRBV7-9 to TRBJ1-1, with TRBD1 identical over 11 bases. V lost 3 bases and J lost 0; bases outside the gene matches: 3. The germline CDR1 and CDR2 sequences are SEHNR and FQNEAQ (reference sequence). This CDR3 is 16 amino acids long. CDR3 protein: CASSFWTGGMNTEAFF. The CDR3 coding sequence is TGTGCCAGCAGCTTTTGGACAGGGGGCATGAACACTGAAGCTTTCTTT. Full variable domain (rest looked up from reference TRBV7-9 and TRBJ1-1): DTGVSQNPRHKITKRGQNVTFRCDPISEHNRLYWYRQTLGQGPEFLTYFQNEAQLEKSRLLSDRFSAERPKGSFSTLEIQRTEQGDSAMYLCASSFWTGGMNTEAFFGQGTRLTVV.

CDR3 amino acids: CAWSALAGAFF. The CDR3 nucleotides are TGTGCCTGGAGTGCTCTAGCGGGGGCGTTCTTC. V gene TRBV30 combines with J gene TRBJ2-1; 10 nucleotides align to TRBD2. Germline CDR1 is GTSNPN and CDR2 is SVGIG (reference sequence). J gave up 15 bases and V 1 base, and 3 bases lay outside the gene matches. The CDR3 contains 11 residues.

The J gene is TRBJ1-2, the V gene TRBV27; TRBD1 agrees at 9 bases. Trimming took 5 bases from V and 5 from J; bases not matched to a gene: 9. CDR3 length: 15 amino acids. The germline CDR1 and CDR2 sequences are MNHEY and SMNVEV (reference sequence). The CDR3 DNA follows: TGTGCCAGCAGTAGCCGGGACAGGGAACGTTATGGCTACACCTTC. Amino acids: CASSSRDRERYGYTF.

The rearrangement joins TRBV6-1 to TRBJ1-5; 9 nucleotides align to TRBD1. Trimming removed 3 bases from V and 0 bases from J; junction bases left unmatched: 9. This CDR3 is 18 amino acids long. The germline gives CDR1 MNHNS, CDR2 SASEGT. CDR3 sequence: CASSERTGDRYSNQPQHF. CDR3 DNA: TGTGCCAGCAGTGAGAGGACAGGGGACCGATATAGCAATCAGCCCCAGCATTTT.

The V gene is TRBV27, the J gene TRBJ2-1; TRBD1 agrees at 8 bases. Germline CDR1 MNHEY, CDR2 SMNVEV (reference sequence). V was clipped by 5 bases and J by 14 bases; unmatched bases: 11. The CDR3 totals 13 residues. Here the CDR3 DNA reads TGTGCCAGCAGTCCAGGGGGCTCCCGGGCGGAGTTCTTC. This sequence encodes CASSPGGSRAEFF.

The rearrangement links TRBV6-1 to TRBJ2-7; 7 nucleotides line up with TRBD1. Germline V gene sequence: CDR1 MNHNS, CDR2 SASEGT. The length of the CDR3 is 16 residues. V trimming: 4 bases; J trimming: 2 bases; junction bases outside the gene matches: 11. The CDR3 DNA reads as TGTGCCAGCAGTGTTTTTCCGGGACAGCCACCCTACGAGCAGTACTTC. Its protein product is CASSVFPGQPPYEQYF.

The chain joins TRBV6-5 to TRBJ1-5; 8 nucleotides line up with TRBD1. This CDR3 has 14 amino acids. Per the germline V gene, CDR1 is MNHEY and CDR2 is SVGAGI. V shed 6 bases, J shed 7 bases, and the junction held 8 bases outside the gene matches. The CDR3 is CASRGTGRGQPQHF. The CDR3 DNA follows: TGTGCCAGCAGGGGGACAGGCCGGGGCCAGCCCCAGCATTTT.

The J gene is TRBJ1-2, the V gene TRBV7-2; 12 bases match TRBD1. The CDR3 spans 15 residues. Trimming cost V 6 bases and J 6 bases; bases outside gene matches: 8. The germline V gene encodes CDR1 SGHTA and CDR2 FQGNSA. CDR3 bases: TGTGCCAGCAGTCTCACCGGGACAGGGGGCGATGGCTACACCTTC. Its translation: CASSLTGTGGDGYTF.

This chain joins TRBV7-9 and TRBJ1-2; D perhaps matches TRBD1 (6 bases). Germline V lookup: CDR1 SEHNR, CDR2 FQNEAQ (reference sequence). The CDR3 covers 14 residues. Trimming left V 1 base short and J 5 bases short, with 11 bases between. In nucleotides, the CDR3 is TGTGCCAGCAGCTTAGGGACAGTTTCGTATGGCTACACCTTC. Encoded protein: CASSLGTVSYGYTF.

CDR3 nucleotide sequence: TGTGCCAGCAGAACAGGACGGGCACCCCTCCACTTT. It is translated as CASRTGRAPLHF. The V and J genes are TRBV5-6 and TRBJ1-6; possibly TRBD1 for D (5 bases). CDR3 length: 12 amino acids. Deletions cut 5 bases from V and 11 bases from J, with 11 bases between. The germline V gene encodes CDR1 SGHDT and CDR2 YYEEEE.

This clone occurred once. V is TRBV6-5 and J is TRBJ2-3; TRBD2 matches 7 bases. With V trimmed by 10 bases and J by 3 bases, 10 bases remained unmatched. CDR1 is MNHEY and CDR2 is SVGAGI in the germline V gene. The CDR3 is 14 amino acids. This chain's CDR3 is CAIPGGGDTDTQYF. The CDR3 DNA sequence: TGTGCCATACCAGGTGGGGGGGATACAGATACGCAGTATTTT.

This chain uses TRBV2 with TRBJ2-7; 10 bases are a match to TRBD2. The V gene's germline CDR1 is SNHLY and CDR2 FYNNEI. Germline trimming cut 6 bases from V and 2 bases from J; bases unmatched to any gene: 13. CDR3 length: 17 amino acids. The CDR3 DNA is TGTGCCAGCAGCCTTGGACTAGCGGTCACGAAGGCCTACGAGCAGTACTTC. Translating it yields CASSLGLAVTKAYEQYF.

The gene calls are TRBV5-4 and TRBJ1-2; maybe TRBD1 (5 bases). The CDR3 consists of 12 residues. CDR1 is SGHNT, CDR2 YYREEE, per germline (reference sequence). V was clipped by 0 bases and J by 8 bases, with 8 bases between them. CDR3 bases: TGTGCCAGCAGCTTGGCGCAGGGCGGCTACACCTTC. As protein: CASSLAQGGYTF.

This chain links TRBV5-6 with TRBJ1-4, with TRBD1 matching 8 bases. V shed 4 bases, J shed 0 bases, and the junction held 8 bases outside the gene matches. CDR1 and CDR2 from the germline V gene are SGHDT and YYEEEE. There are 17 residues in the CDR3. The CDR3 is CASSTWTGKPTNEKLFF. The CDR3 DNA follows: TGTGCCAGCAGCACTTGGACAGGGAAACCAACTAATGAAAAACTGTTTTTT.

The V call is TRBV4-3, the J call TRBJ1-3; D is uncertain. V dropped 5 bases and J dropped 4 bases, with 9 bases sitting between them. This CDR3 is 13 amino acids long. Germline V gene sequence: CDR1 LGHNA, CDR2 YSLEER. The CDR3 spells CASSTLLGNTIYF. The CDR3 bases are TGCGCCAGCAGCACCCTACTCGGAAACACCATATATTTT.